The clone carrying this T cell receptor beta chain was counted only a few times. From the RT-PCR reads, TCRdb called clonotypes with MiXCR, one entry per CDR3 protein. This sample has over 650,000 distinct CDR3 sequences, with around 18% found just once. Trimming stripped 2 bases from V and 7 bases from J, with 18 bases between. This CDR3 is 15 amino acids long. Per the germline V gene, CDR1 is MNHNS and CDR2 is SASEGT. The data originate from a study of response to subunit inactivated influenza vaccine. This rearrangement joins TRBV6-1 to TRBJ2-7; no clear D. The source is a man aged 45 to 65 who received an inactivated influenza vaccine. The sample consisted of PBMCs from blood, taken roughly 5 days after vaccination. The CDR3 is CASSENGPSVGEQYF. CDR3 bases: TGTGCCAGCAGTGAAAACGGACCGTCCGTGGGAGAGCAGTACTTC.